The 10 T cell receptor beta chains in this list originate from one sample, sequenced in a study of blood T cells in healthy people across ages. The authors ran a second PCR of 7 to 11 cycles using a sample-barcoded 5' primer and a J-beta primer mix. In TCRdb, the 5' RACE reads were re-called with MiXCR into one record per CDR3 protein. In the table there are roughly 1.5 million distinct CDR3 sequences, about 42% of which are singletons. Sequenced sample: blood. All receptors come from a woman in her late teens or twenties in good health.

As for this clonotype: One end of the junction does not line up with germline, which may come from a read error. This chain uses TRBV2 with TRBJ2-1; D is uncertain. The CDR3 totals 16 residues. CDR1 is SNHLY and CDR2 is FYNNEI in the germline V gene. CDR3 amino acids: CVSSEGQDLGGDEQFF. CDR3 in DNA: TGTGTCAGCAGTGAAGGGCAGGATCTGGGCGGTGATGAGCAGTTCTTC.

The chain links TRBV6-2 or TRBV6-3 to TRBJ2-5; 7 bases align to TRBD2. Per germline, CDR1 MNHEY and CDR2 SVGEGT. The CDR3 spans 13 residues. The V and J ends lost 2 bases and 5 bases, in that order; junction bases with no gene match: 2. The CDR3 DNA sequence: TGTGCCAGCAGTTACAGCGGGACTGAGACCCAGTACTTC. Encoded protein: CASSYSGTETQYF.

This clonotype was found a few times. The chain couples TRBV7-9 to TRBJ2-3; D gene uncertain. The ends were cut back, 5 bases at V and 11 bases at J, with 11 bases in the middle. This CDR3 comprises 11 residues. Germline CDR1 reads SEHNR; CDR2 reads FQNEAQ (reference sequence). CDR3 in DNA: TGTGCCAGCAGCCCTATTGAAGGGCAGTATTTT. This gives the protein CASSPIEGQYF.

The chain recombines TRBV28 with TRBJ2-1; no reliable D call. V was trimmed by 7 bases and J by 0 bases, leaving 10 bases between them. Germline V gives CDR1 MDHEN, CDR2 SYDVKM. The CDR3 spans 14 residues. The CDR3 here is CASISLSSYNEQFF. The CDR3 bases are TGTGCCAGCATTTCCCTGAGCTCCTACAATGAGCAGTTCTTC.

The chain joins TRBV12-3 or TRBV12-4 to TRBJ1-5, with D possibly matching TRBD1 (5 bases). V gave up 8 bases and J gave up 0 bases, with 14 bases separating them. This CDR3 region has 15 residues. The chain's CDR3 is CASRSGRYSNQPQHF. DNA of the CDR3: TGTGCCAGCCGATCAGGGCGCTATAGCAATCAGCCCCAGCATTTT.

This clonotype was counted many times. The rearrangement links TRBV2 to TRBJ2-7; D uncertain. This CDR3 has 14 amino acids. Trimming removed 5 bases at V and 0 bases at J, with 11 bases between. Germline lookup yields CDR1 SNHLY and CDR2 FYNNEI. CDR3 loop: CASSSGRNSYEQYF. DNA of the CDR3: TGTGCCAGCAGTTCTGGACGGAACTCCTACGAGCAGTACTTC.

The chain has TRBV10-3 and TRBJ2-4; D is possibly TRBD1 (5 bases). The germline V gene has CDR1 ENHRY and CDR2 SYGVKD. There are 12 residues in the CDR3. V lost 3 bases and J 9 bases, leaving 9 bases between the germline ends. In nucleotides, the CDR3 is TGTGCCATCAGTGACAGGGATACCATTCAGTACTTC. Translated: CAISDRDTIQYF.

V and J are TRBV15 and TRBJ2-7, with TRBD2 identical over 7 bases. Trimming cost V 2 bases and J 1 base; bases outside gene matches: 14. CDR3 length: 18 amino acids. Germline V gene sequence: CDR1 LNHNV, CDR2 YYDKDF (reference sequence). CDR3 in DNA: TGTGCCACCAGCAGACCTCCGGGGATCGCGGGAGAGTCCTACGAGCAGTACTTC. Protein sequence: CATSRPPGIAGESYEQYF.

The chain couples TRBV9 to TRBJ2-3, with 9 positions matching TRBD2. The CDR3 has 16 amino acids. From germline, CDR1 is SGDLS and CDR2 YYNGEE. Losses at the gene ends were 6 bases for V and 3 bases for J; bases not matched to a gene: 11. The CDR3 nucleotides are TGTGCCAGCATCCTCCACGATAGCGGGGGTACAGATACGCAGTATTTT. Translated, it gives CASILHDSGGTDTQYF.

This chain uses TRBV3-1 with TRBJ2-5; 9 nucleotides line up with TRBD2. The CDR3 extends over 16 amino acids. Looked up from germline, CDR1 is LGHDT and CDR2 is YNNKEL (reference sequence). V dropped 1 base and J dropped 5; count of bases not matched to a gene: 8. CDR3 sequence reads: CASSQGIAGDGETQYF. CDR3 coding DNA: TGTGCCAGCAGCCAAGGAATAGCGGGGGATGGGGAGACCCAGTACTTC.